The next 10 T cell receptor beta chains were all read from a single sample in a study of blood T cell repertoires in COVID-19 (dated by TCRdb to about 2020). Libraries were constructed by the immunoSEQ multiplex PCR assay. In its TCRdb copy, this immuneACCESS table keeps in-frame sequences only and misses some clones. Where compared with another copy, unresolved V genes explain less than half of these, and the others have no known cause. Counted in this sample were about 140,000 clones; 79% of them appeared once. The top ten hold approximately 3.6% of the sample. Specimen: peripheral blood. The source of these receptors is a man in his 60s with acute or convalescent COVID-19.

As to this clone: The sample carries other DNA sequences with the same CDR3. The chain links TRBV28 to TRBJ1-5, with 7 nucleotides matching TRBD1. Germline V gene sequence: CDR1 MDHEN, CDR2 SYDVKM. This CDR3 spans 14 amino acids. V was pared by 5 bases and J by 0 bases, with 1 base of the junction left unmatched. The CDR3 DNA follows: TGTGCCAGCAGTGCAGGGGGTAGCAATCAGCCCCAGCATTTT. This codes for CASSAGGSNQPQHF.

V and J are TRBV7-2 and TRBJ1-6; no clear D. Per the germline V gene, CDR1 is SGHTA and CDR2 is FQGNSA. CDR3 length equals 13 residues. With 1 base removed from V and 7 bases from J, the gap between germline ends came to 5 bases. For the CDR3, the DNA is TGTGCCAGCAGCTTAGATCCGAATTCACCCCTCCACTTT. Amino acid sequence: CASSLDPNSPLHF.

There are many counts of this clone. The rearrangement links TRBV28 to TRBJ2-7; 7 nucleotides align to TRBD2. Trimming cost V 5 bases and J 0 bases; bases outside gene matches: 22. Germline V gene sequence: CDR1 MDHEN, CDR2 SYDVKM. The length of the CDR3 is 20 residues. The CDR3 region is CASSTVPEGMGLAVSYEQYF. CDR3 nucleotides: TGTGCCAGCAGTACCGTACCGGAGGGGATGGGTCTAGCGGTCTCCTACGAGCAGTACTTC.

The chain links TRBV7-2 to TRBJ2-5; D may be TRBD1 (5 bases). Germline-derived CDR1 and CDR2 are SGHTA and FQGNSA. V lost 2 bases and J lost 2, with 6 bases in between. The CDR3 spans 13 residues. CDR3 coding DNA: TGTGCCAGCAGCTTAAACAGGCAAGAGACCCAGTACTTC. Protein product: CASSLNRQETQYF.

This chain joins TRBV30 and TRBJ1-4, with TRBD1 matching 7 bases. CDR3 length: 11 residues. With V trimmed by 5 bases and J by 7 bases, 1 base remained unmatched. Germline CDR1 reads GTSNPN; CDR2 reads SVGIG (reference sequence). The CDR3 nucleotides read TGTGCCTGGGCAGGGGGTGAAAAACTGTTTTTT. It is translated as CAWAGGEKLFF. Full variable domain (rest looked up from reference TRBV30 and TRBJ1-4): SQTIHQWPATLVQPVGSPLSLECTVEGTSNPNLYWYRQAAGRGLQLLFYSVGIGQISSEVPQNLSASRPQDRQFILSSKKLLLSDSGFYLCAWAGGEKLFFGSGTQLSVL.

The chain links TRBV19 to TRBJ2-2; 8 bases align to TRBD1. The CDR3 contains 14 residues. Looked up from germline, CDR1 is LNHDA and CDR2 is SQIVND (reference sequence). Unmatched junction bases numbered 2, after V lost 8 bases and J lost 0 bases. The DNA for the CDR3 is TGTGCCAGTTCGGGACAGGCGAACACCGGGGAGCTGTTTTTT. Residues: CASSGQANTGELFF. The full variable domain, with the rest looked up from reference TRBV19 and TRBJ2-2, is DGGITQSPKYLFRKEGQNVTLSCEQNLNHDAMYWYRQDPGQGLRLIYYSQIVNDFQKGDIAEGYSVSREKKESFPLTVTSAQKNPTAFYLCASSGQANTGELFFGEGSRLTVL.

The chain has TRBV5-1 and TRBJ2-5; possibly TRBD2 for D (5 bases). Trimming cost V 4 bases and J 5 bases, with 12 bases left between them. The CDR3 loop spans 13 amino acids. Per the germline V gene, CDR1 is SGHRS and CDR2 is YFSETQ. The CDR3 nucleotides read TGCGCCAGCAGCCGAGGGCCCGGGGAGACCCAGTACTTC. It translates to CASSRGPGETQYF.

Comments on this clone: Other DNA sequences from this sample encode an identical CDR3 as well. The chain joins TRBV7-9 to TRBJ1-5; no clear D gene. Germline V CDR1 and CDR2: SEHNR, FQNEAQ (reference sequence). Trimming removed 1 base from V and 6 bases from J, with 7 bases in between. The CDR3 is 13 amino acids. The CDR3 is CASSLDEGQPQHF. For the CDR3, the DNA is TGTGCCAGCAGCTTAGATGAGGGTCAGCCCCAGCATTTT.

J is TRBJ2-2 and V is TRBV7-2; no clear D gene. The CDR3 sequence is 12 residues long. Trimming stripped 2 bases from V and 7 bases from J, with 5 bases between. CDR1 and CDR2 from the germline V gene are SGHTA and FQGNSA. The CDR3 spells CASSLWSGELFF. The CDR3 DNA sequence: TGTGCCAGCAGCTTATGGAGCGGGGAGCTGTTTTTT.

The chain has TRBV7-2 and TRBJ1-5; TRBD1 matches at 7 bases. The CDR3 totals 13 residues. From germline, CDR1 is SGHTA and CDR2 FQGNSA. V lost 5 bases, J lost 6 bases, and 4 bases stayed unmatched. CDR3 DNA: TGTGCCAGCAGCGCAGGGGGGCCTCAGCCCCAGCATTTT. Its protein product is CASSAGGPQPQHF.